One and the same sample provided the 17 T cell receptor beta chains below, sequenced in a study of T cell responses to AZD1222 COVID-19 vaccine. Only in-frame clones appear in the TCRdb table, and some are missing; sequencing was by immunoSEQ multiplex PCR. This table has tens of thousands of clones, roughly 80% appearing once. The material was peripheral blood, obtained on day 0 of AZD1222 vaccination. The source of these receptors is an adult in good health.

The chain links TRBV5-6 to TRBJ1-2; D is unclear. Trimming removed 0 bases at V and 2 bases at J, with 8 bases between. The CDR3 totals 14 residues. In germline, CDR1 is SGHDT, CDR2 YYEEEE. The CDR3 region has the DNA TGTGCCAGCAGCTTGGGCAGTATAAACTATGGCTACACCTTC. This codes for CASSLGSINYGYTF.

This chain links TRBV6-4 with TRBJ2-3; D remains unclear. Germline CDR1 MRHNA, CDR2 SNTAGT. The V gene lost 4 bases and the J gene lost 4 bases, with 15 bases spanning the gap. This CDR3 spans 15 amino acids. The CDR3 sequence is CASSVDGVSSDTQYF. CDR3 in DNA: TGTGCCAGCAGTGTGGATGGCGTTTCTTCAGATACGCAGTATTTT.

V usage is TRBV28 and J usage is TRBJ1-1, with D uncertain. The CDR3 is 13 amino acids. V dropped 10 bases and J dropped 4 bases, with 16 bases sitting between them. The V gene's germline CDR1 is MDHEN and CDR2 SYDVKM. The CDR3 spells CAIRLGEGTEAFF. The CDR3 DNA follows: TGTGCCATCCGCTTGGGAGAGGGCACTGAAGCTTTCTTT.

The V call is TRBV10-2, the J call TRBJ2-1, with D perhaps TRBD2 (6 bases). Trimming took off 6 bases at V and 7 bases at J, with 16 bases between the two ends. This CDR3 contains 14 residues. In germline, CDR1 is WSHSY, CDR2 SAAADI. This CDR3 is CASRETGTPNEQFF. CDR3 DNA sequence: TGCGCCAGCAGGGAAACCGGGACTCCGAATGAGCAGTTCTTC.

This chain connects TRBV24-1 to TRBJ2-1; the match to TRBD2 covers 10 bases. The CDR3 is 15 amino acids. Germline CDR1 KGHDR, CDR2 SFDVKD. V gave up 6 bases and J gave up 8 bases; unmatched junction bases: 9. The CDR3 region has the DNA TGTGCCACCAGTCTGGGAGCGGGGGGGATCGATGAGCAGTTCTTC. It specifies CATSLGAGGIDEQFF.

V and J are TRBV5-6 and TRBJ1-4; the D is unclear. The CDR3 has 12 amino acids. V was trimmed by 1 base and J by 10 bases, leaving 8 bases between them. The V gene's germline CDR1 is SGHDT and CDR2 YYEEEE. The CDR3, as DNA: TGTGCCAGCAGCTTGATTGGAGGAAAACTGTTTTTT. Translating it yields CASSLIGGKLFF. Using reference TRBV5-6 and TRBJ1-4 for the parts outside the CDR3, the full variable domain is DAGVTQSPTHLIKTRGQQVTLRCSPKSGHDTVSWYQQALGQGPQFIFQYYEEEERQRGNFPDRFSGHQFPNYSSELNVNALLLGDSALYLCASSLIGGKLFFGSGTQLSVL.

This sequence joins TRBV5-4 and TRBJ1-1, with 7 positions matching TRBD1. The CDR3 is made up of 15 amino acids. Losses at the gene ends were 4 bases for V and 1 base for J; bases not matched to a gene: 7. Germline CDR1 reads SGHNT; CDR2 reads YYREEE (reference sequence). CDR3 sequence: CASSTRQGWNTEAFF. DNA for the CDR3: TGTGCCAGCAGCACAAGACAGGGTTGGAACACTGAAGCTTTCTTT.

The rearrangement joins TRBV2 to TRBJ2-7; D assignment may be TRBD1 or TRBD2 (5 bases each). Germline values: CDR1 SNHLY, CDR2 FYNNEI. V lost 3 bases, J lost 5 bases, and 11 bases lay in between. There are 13 residues in the CDR3. CDR3 nucleotide sequence: TGTGCCAGCAGTGAGCAGGGAGTAAACGAGCAGTACTTC. This translates into CASSEQGVNEQYF. Full variable domain (rest looked up from reference TRBV2 and TRBJ2-7): EPEVTQTPSHQVTQMGQEVILRCVPISNHLYFYWYRQILGQKVEFLVSFYNNEISEKSEIFDDQFSVERPDGSNFTLKIRSTKLEDSAMYFCASSEQGVNEQYFGPGTRLTVT.

The rearrangement uses TRBV12-3 or TRBV12-4 and TRBJ1-1; D gene uncertain. The germline V and J ends were trimmed by 5 bases and 0 bases, with 7 bases remaining between them. The CDR3 covers 13 residues. The CDR3 loop is CASSREMNTEAFF. The CDR3 region has the DNA TGTGCCAGCAGTCGCGAGATGAACACTGAAGCTTTCTTT.

The J gene is TRBJ2-3, the V gene TRBV6-2 or TRBV6-3, with D perhaps matching TRBD1 (5 bases). V lost 5 bases to trimming and J lost 3 bases, with 12 bases between them. Germline V gives CDR1 MNHEY, CDR2 SVGEGT. The CDR3 runs to 14 residues. CDR3 nucleotide sequence: TGTGCCAGCAGTCCCCTCAGGGTTACAGATACGCAGTATTTT. Protein: CASSPLRVTDTQYF.

The V gene is TRBV5-4, the J gene TRBJ2-7, with D possibly TRBD2 on 6 matching bases. V was cut by 4 bases and J by 0 bases, with 20 bases left in between. This CDR3 has 17 residues. Germline V gene sequence: CDR1 SGHNT, CDR2 YYREEE (reference sequence). The CDR3 here is CASSAGGPGLSSYEQYF. The CDR3 DNA reads TGTGCCAGCAGCGCCGGGGGTCCTGGGCTTAGCTCCTACGAGCAGTACTTC.

The chain employs TRBV6-5 and TRBJ2-1; maybe TRBD2 (6 bases). Germline lookup yields CDR1 MNHEY and CDR2 SVGAGI. The V and J ends lost 3 bases and 7 bases respectively, with 16 bases between them. The CDR3 contains 15 residues. In DNA form, the CDR3 reads TGTGCCAGCAGTTATCCCCGTAGCGGCGGAAATGAGCAGTTCTTC. This encodes CASSYPRSGGNEQFF.

V is TRBV5-1 and J is TRBJ2-5; D ambiguous. Looked up from germline, CDR1 is SGHRS and CDR2 is YFSETQ. The CDR3 length is 10 residues. The V end lost 5 bases, the J end lost 7 bases, and 6 bases lay between the germline ends. CDR3 DNA sequence: TGCGCCAGCAGGTGGGGGACCCAGTACTTC. Translated: CASRWGTQYF.

The rearrangement uses TRBV7-2 and TRBJ1-6; maybe TRBD1 (5 bases). Trimming removed 8 bases at V and 10 bases at J, with 15 bases between. The CDR3 runs to 13 residues. Germline V CDR1 and CDR2: SGHTA, FQGNSA. CDR3 bases: TGTGCCAGCTTGGGGCAGGCAAGCTCACCCCTCCACTTT. Its protein is CASLGQASSPLHF.

The J gene is TRBJ1-1, the V gene TRBV5-3, with D possibly TRBD1 on 5 matching bases. TRBV5-3 falls under the ORF class, with uncertain function. V was trimmed by 1 base and J by 1 base, leaving 8 bases between them. This CDR3 has 14 amino acids. The CDR3 coding sequence is TGTGCCAGAAGCTTGCGTAGGGGGAACACTGAAGCTTTCTTT. As protein: CARSLRRGNTEAFF.

The chain combines TRBV6-5 with TRBJ2-1, with 10 bases lining up with TRBD1. The CDR3 consists of 14 residues. The germline V gene has CDR1 MNHEY and CDR2 SVGAGI. The ends lost 6 bases at V and 9 bases at J; junction bases unmatched: 8. This CDR3 is CASSAGTGVSEQFF. Written as DNA, the CDR3 is TGTGCCAGCAGCGCCGGGACAGGGGTTAGTGAGCAGTTCTTC.

This clone appeared once. This chain uses TRBV10-2 with TRBJ2-7; D is ambiguous. V was shortened by 0 bases and J by 8 bases, with 8 bases between the two germline ends. Germline V gene sequence: CDR1 WSHSY, CDR2 SAAADI. The CDR3 contains 12 residues. The CDR3 DNA follows: TGCGCCAGCAGTGAGTCGGCCGACCAGCAGTACTTC. Its translation: CASSESADQQYF.